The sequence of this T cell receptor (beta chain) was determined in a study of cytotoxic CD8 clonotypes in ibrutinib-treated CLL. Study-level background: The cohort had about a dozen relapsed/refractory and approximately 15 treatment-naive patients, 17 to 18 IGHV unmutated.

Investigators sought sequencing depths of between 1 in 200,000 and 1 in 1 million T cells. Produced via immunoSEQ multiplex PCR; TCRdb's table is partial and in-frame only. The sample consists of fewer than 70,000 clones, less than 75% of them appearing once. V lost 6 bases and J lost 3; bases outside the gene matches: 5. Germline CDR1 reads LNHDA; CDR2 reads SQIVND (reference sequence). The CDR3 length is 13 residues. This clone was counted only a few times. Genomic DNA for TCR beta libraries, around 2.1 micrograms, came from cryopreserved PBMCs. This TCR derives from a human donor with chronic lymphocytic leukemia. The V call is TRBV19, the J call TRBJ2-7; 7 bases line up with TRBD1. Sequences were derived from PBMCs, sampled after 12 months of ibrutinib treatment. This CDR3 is CASSETGVYEQYF. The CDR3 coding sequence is TGTGCCAGTAGCGAAACAGGGGTCTACGAGCAGTACTTC.